The 4 T cell receptor beta chains below come from one sample, sequenced in a study of a mutant IDH1 vaccine in newly diagnosed glioma (dated by TCRdb to about 2021). No antigen has been assigned to these receptors. Reading the label with the study, this specimen's time point is: week 11, during vaccination. Each vaccine dose, consisting of 300 ug of a 20-mer mutant IDH1 peptide in Montanide, was administered subcutaneously with topical imiquimod. Libraries were built with the immunoSEQ multiplex PCR assay. The immuneACCESS repertoire file appears here via TCRdb, limited to in-frame rearrangements. These files lack a portion of the clones; in checked studies, under half of the deficit traces to unresolved V genes, and the cause of the others is not known. This sample is represented by 35,000 or so clones; about four fifths of them were singletons. The ten top clones hold about 15% of the sample. Sequencing was performed on peripheral blood mononuclear cells (PBMCs), taken from a glioma patient whose treatment included an IDH1 peptide vaccine. Every receptor here comes from a woman in her 30s with glioma. Some clones in this sample may be carry-over from other donors' samples.

V usage is TRBV7-9 and J usage is TRBJ2-2, with D possibly TRBD1 on 6 matching bases. CDR1 is SEHNR, CDR2 FQNEAQ, per germline (reference sequence). V was trimmed by 3 bases and J by 0 bases, leaving 14 bases between them. This CDR3 region has 17 residues. CDR3 DNA: TGTGCCAGCAGCTTGACAGGAACATACGCGAACACCGGGGAGCTGTTTTTT. Translating gives CASSLTGTYANTGELFF.

This chain uses TRBV5-4 with TRBJ2-1; 8 bases are a match to TRBD2. The germline V gene has CDR1 SGHNT and CDR2 YYREEE (reference sequence). J was trimmed by 6 bases and V by 3 bases; bases with no gene match: 8. The CDR3 spans 15 residues. The CDR3 DNA is TGTGCCAGCAGCTCTCAGCGGGAGACACGCAATGAGCAGTTCTTC. It is translated as CASSSQRETRNEQFF.

The chain is built from TRBV9 and TRBJ2-6, with D perhaps matching TRBD1 or TRBD2 (5 bases each). The V and J ends lost 2 bases and 2 bases respectively, with 8 bases between them. Germline lookup yields CDR1 SGDLS and CDR2 YYNGEE. The CDR3 contains 15 residues. The CDR3 loop is CASSVWGTGANVLTF. The CDR3, as DNA: TGTGCCAGCAGCGTTTGGGGGACTGGGGCCAACGTCCTGACTTTC.

This clone occurred a few times. This chain joins TRBV6-6 and TRBJ1-5, with TRBD1 matching 8 bases. CDR1 and CDR2 from the germline V gene are MNHNY and SVGAGI (reference sequence). This CDR3 is 13 amino acids long. The V segment lost 7 bases and the J segment 8 bases; nucleotides outside the gene matches: 7. CDR3 DNA sequence: TGTGCCAGCACGGACAGGGAGACTGAGCCCCAGCATTTT. Translation: CASTDRETEPQHF.